Given below is one T cell receptor (beta chain) in context. What it recognizes is unknown. The data derive from a study of T cells in Graves' hyperthyroidism and ophthalmopathy. The CDR3 regions of TCR beta were amplified from RNA transcripts. HTBI primers were used for first-round RT-PCR of the TCR CDR3. MiXCR was run by TCRdb on the multiplex PCR reads, yielding one entry per CDR3 protein. The profile shows roughly 350,000 distinct CDR3 sequences, about 15% of them singletons. Study-level results: Blood also contained most expanded thyroid clonotypes above 0.001.

Absent ophthalmopathy progression within 18 months defined stable Graves' hyperthyroidism. Criteria for exclusion of patients were uncontrolled infection, other autoimmune disease, pregnancy or lactation. The authors obtained PBMCs from over 8.5 ml of fresh peripheral blood. The CDR3 runs 16 residues. Germline assignment: CDR1 SGHRS and CDR2 YFSETQ. V lost 0 bases and J 8 bases, leaving 17 bases between the germline ends. The origin of this receptor is a woman in her thirties with Graves' hyperthyroidism. Input material: blood. The rearrangement links TRBV5-1 to TRBJ1-4, with D perhaps TRBD1 (5 bases). CDR3 amino acids: CASSLEEGRPGEKLFF. The DNA of the CDR3 is TGCGCCAGCAGCTTGGAGGAGGGGAGGCCCGGGGAAAAACTGTTTTTT. The full variable domain, with the rest looked up from reference TRBV5-1 and TRBJ1-4, is KAGVTQTPRYLIKTRGQQVTLSCSPISGHRSVSWYQQTPGQGLQFLFEYFSETQRNKGNFPGRFSGRQFSNSRSEMNVSTLELGDSALYLCASSLEEGRPGEKLFFGSGTQLSVL.